This T cell receptor (beta chain) was observed in a study of T cells in Graves' hyperthyroidism and ophthalmopathy. Study conclusions and caveats: A 13 V-J model separated ophthalmopathy from stable hyperthyroidism.

Amplified TCR beta CDR3 regions derived from RNA transcripts. HTBI primers were employed in a first-round RT-PCR of the TCR CDR3. TCRdb redid the calling of the multiplex PCR reads with MiXCR, one entry per CDR3 protein. The table records about 290,000 distinct CDR3 sequences, approximately 18% of them present only once. This CDR3 comprises 15 residues. The V and J ends lost 0 bases and 3 bases respectively, with 12 bases between them. CDR1 is SGDLS and CDR2 is YYNGEE in the germline V gene. This clonotype was observed many times. No antigen is known for it. The chain employs TRBV9 and TRBJ1-2; no definite D call. This sequence was found in a man in his fifties with Graves' ophthalmopathy. The sample was blood. CDR3 DNA: TGTGCCAGCAGCGTAGATCCCGGTGCTGACTATGGCTACACCTTC. Amino acids: CASSVDPGADYGYTF.